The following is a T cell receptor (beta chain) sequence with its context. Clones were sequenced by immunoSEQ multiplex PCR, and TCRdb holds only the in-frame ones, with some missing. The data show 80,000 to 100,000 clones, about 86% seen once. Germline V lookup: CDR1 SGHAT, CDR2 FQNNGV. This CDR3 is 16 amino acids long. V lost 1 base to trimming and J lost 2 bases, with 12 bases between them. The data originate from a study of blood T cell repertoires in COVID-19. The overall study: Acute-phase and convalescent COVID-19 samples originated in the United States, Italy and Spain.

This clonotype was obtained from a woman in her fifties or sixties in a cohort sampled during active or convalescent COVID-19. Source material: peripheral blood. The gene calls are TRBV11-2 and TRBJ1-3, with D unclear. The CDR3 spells CASSLGRGMAGNTIYF. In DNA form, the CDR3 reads TGTGCCAGCAGCTTAGGGAGAGGGATGGCTGGAAACACCATATATTTT.